This section outlines one TCR beta chain sequence together with its context. Antigen unknown. The record originates from a study of CD8 T cells in Susac syndrome. The overall study: Treatment at blood withdrawal was none, corticosteroids, or intravenous immunoglobulin alone in Susac syndrome patients. Study observations and caveats: Within Susac syndrome CD4+ T cell repertoires, clonal expansion was not evident.

In blood CD8+ and CD4+ T cells, TCR beta underwent sequencing. There are 15 residues in the CDR3. V was pared by 1 base and J by 4 bases, with 16 bases between. CDR1 and CDR2 (germline): GTSNPN, SVGIG (reference sequence). The RNA, roughly 0.45 to 1 ug, was put through reverse transcription using random hexamers. The TCR beta CDR3 was amplified by immunoSEQ multiplex PCR across 54 Vbeta, 13 Jbeta. MiXCR, applied by TCRdb to the immunoSEQ multiplex PCR reads, yields one record per CDR3 protein. The sample holds some 150,000 distinct CDR3 sequences; around 95% are singletons and the top ten take roughly 0.14%.

This TCR was sampled from a human donor with Susac syndrome. Sequencing input: CD4+ T cells from PBMCs. The gene calls are TRBV30 and TRBJ1-2; D remains unclear. The CDR3 DNA reads TGTGCCTGGAGTGCGCACGGTGGGAGAAGCTATGGCTACACCTTC. This gives the protein CAWSAHGGRSYGYTF.